The source of this T cell receptor beta chain is a study of beta chain features in type 1 diabetes. The whole isolated RNA underwent reverse transcription, so sequencing captured expressed TCRB transcripts. About 3.57 million reads, on average, came from each naive, central memory and regulatory T cell sample. Assay used: immunoSEQ multiplex PCR; TCRdb lists only in-frame clones, some missing. Among hundreds of thousands of clones listed, roughly 11% were seen once. A CD45RO/CCR7/CD25/CD127/CD95/CD27 panel sorted naive, central memory, regulatory and stem cell-like memory CD4+ cells. V lost 5 bases, J lost 7 bases, and 11 bases lay in between. The germline V gene has CDR1 LGHNT and CDR2 FRNRAP. This CDR3 has 12 amino acids. Study results and caveats: The study found that naive, central memory and Treg TCRB repertoires appeared more similar in patients than in healthy donors. High TCR expression in some cells could lead to their over-representation in cDNA sequencing.

As for this clone: Its antigen remains unknown.

The receptor was isolated from a woman aged 18-29 years in good health. The sequencing input was naive CD4+ T cells from blood. The chain uses TRBV12-5 and TRBJ2-5; D is ambiguous. CDR3 coding DNA: TGTGCTAGTGGTGTGGAGCCGGGGACCCAGTACTTC. It translates to CASGVEPGTQYF.